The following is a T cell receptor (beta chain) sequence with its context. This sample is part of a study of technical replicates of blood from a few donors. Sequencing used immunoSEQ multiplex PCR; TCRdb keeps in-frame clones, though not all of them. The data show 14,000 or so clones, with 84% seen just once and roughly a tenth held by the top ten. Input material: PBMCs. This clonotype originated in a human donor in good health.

This CDR3 is CASRIMNTEAFF. Written as DNA, the CDR3 is TGTGCCAGCAGAATAATGAACACTGAAGCTTTCTTT. V and J are TRBV28 and TRBJ1-1; D is uncertain. Germline V gene lookup returns CDR1 MDHEN and CDR2 SYDVKM. The CDR3 length is 12 residues. Trimming stripped 6 bases from V and 0 bases from J, with 5 bases between.